Each of the 16 T cell receptor beta chains below was sequenced from the same sample in a study of shared clonotypes between healthy human individuals (dated by TCRdb to the early 2020s). The method behind the library was the immunoSEQ multiplex PCR assay. The source is immuneACCESS, and TCRdb retained only in-frame sequences with V and J called. Part of the clones is not carried over; for the studies checked, unresolved V genes explain less than half of this, and the remainder is unexplained. The sample table contains 2 million to 2.5 million clones; only one count was recorded for roughly 91% of them. Around 1.7% of the sample is in the top ten clones. CD8 naive samples consisted of CD45RO-negative cells that were positively selected for CCR7, yielding a CD45RA+CCR7+ population without TemRA cells. The sequencing input was naive CD8+ T cells from PBMCs. Interpreted using the paper, the cell subset or site label stands for: CD45RA+CCR7+. These receptors came from a man aged 18-30 years in good health. Some clones in this sample may be carry-over from other donors' samples.

The chain combines TRBV6-5 with TRBJ2-5; TRBD1 might be the D (6 bases). The last part of the DNA fits TRBJ2-7 better; the J call may be wrong. Germline V lookup: CDR1 MNHEY, CDR2 SVGAGI. The CDR3 has 12 amino acids. The CDR3 here is CASSLLGGEQYF. The CDR3 DNA reads TGTGCCAGCAGCCTCTTAGGGGGCGAGCAGTACTTC.

The chain is built from TRBV27 and TRBJ2-7; 8 bases line up with TRBD1. Germline loops: CDR1 MNHEY, CDR2 SMNVEV (reference sequence). V lost 5 bases, J lost 3 bases, and 9 bases stayed unmatched. The CDR3 covers 15 residues. The CDR3 DNA follows: TGTGCCAGCAGTCGGTCAGGACAGGGTGGCTACGAGCAGTACTTC. Translating it yields CASSRSGQGGYEQYF.

The rearrangement links TRBV6-1 to TRBJ2-1, with TRBD1 identical over 12 bases. The CDR3 contains 13 residues. Germline CDR1 MNHNS, CDR2 SASEGT. Trimming at V came to 7 bases and at J to 8 bases, leaving 3 bases not matched to a gene. The CDR3 bases are TGTGCCAGCATGGGACAGGGGGCCCATGAGCAGTTCTTC. Its translation: CASMGQGAHEQFF.

As DNA, the CDR3 is TGTGCCAGCAGCCTAGGACTGGGGGCCTACGAGCAGTACTTC. It is translated as CASSLGLGAYEQYF. The chain has TRBV9 and TRBJ2-7, with D possibly called TRBD1 or TRBD2 (5 bases each). V gave up 4 bases and J gave up 2 bases, with 13 bases separating them. The CDR3 extends over 14 amino acids. CDR1 and CDR2 from the germline V gene are SGDLS and YYNGEE.

The rearrangement links TRBV19 to TRBJ2-7; 11 bases map to TRBD2. Germline lookup yields CDR1 LNHDA and CDR2 SQIVND (reference sequence). J gave up 4 bases and V 1 base, and 3 bases lay outside the gene matches. CDR3 length: 15 amino acids. The CDR3, as DNA: TGTGCCAGTAGTATAGTACTAGCGGGAGTGTACGAGCAGTACTTC. It translates to CASSIVLAGVYEQYF.

The genes are TRBV7-9 and TRBJ2-1; TRBD2 agrees at 13 bases. The germline V gene encodes CDR1 SEHNR and CDR2 FQNEAQ (reference sequence). This CDR3 is built from 17 residues. The J segment lost 4 bases and the V segment lost 4 bases, leaving 7 bases of the junction unmatched. The CDR3 DNA is TGTGCCAGCAGCTCCGCCGGGACTAGCGGGATTTACAATGAGCAGTTCTTC. It is translated as CASSSAGTSGIYNEQFF.

V and J are TRBV12-2 and TRBJ2-1. TRBV12-2 is labeled a pseudogene. The length of the CDR3 is 18 residues. CDR3 amino acids: CASRLVETEDEHYNEQFF. The CDR3 DNA follows: TGTGCAAGTCGCTTAGTGGAAACTGAGGACGAACACTACAATGAGCAGTTCTTC.

V gene TRBV11-2 combines with J gene TRBJ1-2, with TRBD1 matching 9 bases. The CDR3 covers 18 residues. The J segment lost 2 bases and the V segment lost 3 bases, leaving 13 bases of the junction unmatched. From germline, CDR1 is SGHAT and CDR2 FQNNGV. CDR3 DNA: TGTGCCAGCAGCTTGTACCGGGACAGGGATCCGCCGAACTATGGCTACACCTTC. Residues: CASSLYRDRDPPNYGYTF.

V and J are TRBV10-3 and TRBJ1-1; D not certain. Germline V CDR1 and CDR2: ENHRY, SYGVKD. This CDR3 contains 14 residues. The germline V and J ends were trimmed by 11 bases and 3 bases, with 19 bases remaining between them. As DNA, the CDR3 is TGTGCCGTTAGCGGACGTCTCGGGGACACTGAAGCTTTCTTT. Amino acids: CAVSGRLGDTEAFF.

Concerning this clone: Other DNA sequences of this sample code for an identical CDR3. V usage is TRBV27 and J usage is TRBJ2-2; D is undetermined. The CDR3 is 12 residues long. From germline, CDR1 is MNHEY and CDR2 SMNVEV (reference sequence). Between the trimmed V and J ends, which lost 2 bases and 7 bases, there was a span of 5 bases. The CDR3 nucleotides read TGTGCCAGCAGTTTAAGAAGCGGGGAGCTGTTTTTT. Its protein product is CASSLRSGELFF.

Only one count was recorded for this clone. Other nucleotide sequences from this sample produce the same CDR3. The chain carries TRBV6-1 and TRBJ2-3, with 9 bases fitting TRBD1. The J segment lost 1 base and the V segment lost 3 bases, leaving 2 bases of the junction unmatched. The CDR3 has 15 residues. The V gene's germline CDR1 is MNHNS and CDR2 SASEGT. CDR3 protein: CASSEGDRGTDTQYF. Written as DNA, the CDR3 is TGTGCCAGCAGTGAGGGGGACAGGGGCACAGATACGCAGTATTTT.

Comments on this clone: The sample contains more than one DNA sequence encoding this CDR3. This rearrangement joins TRBV7-9 to TRBJ2-7; D call uncertain. V gave up 6 bases and J gave up 1 base, with 7 bases separating them. This CDR3 region has 12 residues. The germline CDR1 and CDR2 sequences are SEHNR and FQNEAQ (reference sequence). CDR3 amino acids: CASSVGSYEQYF. Here the CDR3 DNA reads TGTGCCAGCAGTGTCGGATCCTACGAGCAGTACTTC.

CDR3 amino acids: CASSFEGLAGLYNEQFF. The CDR3 region has the DNA TGTGCCAGCAGCTTCGAGGGACTAGCGGGACTATACAATGAGCAGTTCTTC. This chain uses TRBV7-6 with TRBJ2-1, with 13 bases lining up with TRBD2. CDR3 length equals 17 residues. V shed 3 bases and J 4 bases; nucleotides not matched to a gene: 6. Germline V lookup: CDR1 SGHVS, CDR2 FNYEAQ.

V usage is TRBV7-8 and J usage is TRBJ2-5, with D possibly matching TRBD1 (6 bases). CDR3 size: 18 residues. CDR1 is SGHVS, CDR2 FQNEAQ, per germline. V lost 3 bases and J 8 bases, leaving 28 bases between the germline ends. CDR3 nucleotide sequence: TGTGCCAGCAGCTTGGGATGGATGGGGGCCGATGTTAGAGAAACCCAGTACTTC. Its translation is CASSLGWMGADVRETQYF.

The chain couples TRBV7-8 to TRBJ2-1; 13 bases agree with TRBD2. Germline CDR1 is SGHVS and CDR2 is FQNEAQ. The CDR3 totals 18 residues. J gave up 3 bases and V 5 bases, and 10 bases lay outside the gene matches. In DNA, the CDR3 is TGTGCCAGCAGCCCCGGACTAGCGGGAGCGATAGACTACAATGAGCAGTTCTTC. Encoded protein: CASSPGLAGAIDYNEQFF.

The chain joins TRBV19 to TRBJ2-7; TRBD1 matches 7 bases. V lost 5 bases, J lost 2 bases, and 6 bases stayed unmatched. Germline V gives CDR1 LNHDA, CDR2 SQIVND (reference sequence). This CDR3 is built from 14 residues. CDR3 sequence: CASSSSGTAYEQYF. The CDR3 coding sequence is TGTGCCAGTAGTTCCTCCGGGACAGCCTACGAGCAGTACTTC. Variable domain in full (rest from reference TRBV19 and TRBJ2-7): DGGITQSPKYLFRKEGQNVTLSCEQNLNHDAMYWYRQDPGQGLRLIYYSQIVNDFQKGDIAEGYSVSREKKESFPLTVTSAQKNPTAFYLCASSSSGTAYEQYFGPGTRLTVT.